This entry lists 6 T cell receptor beta chains sequenced from one sample in a study of cytomegalovirus exposure and HLA in healthy donors. PCR employed 60 Vbeta and 13 Jbeta primers. Profiled with immunoSEQ multiplex PCR; TCRdb holds only in-frame clones, not every one. The data show around 170,000 clones, around 82% seen once. Sequencing was done on a sample of PBMCs. Receptors originate from a man aged 55-75 years in good health and CMV-seronegative.

This clone was picked up a small number of times. The J gene is TRBJ1-5, the V gene TRBV9; D possibly corresponds to TRBD1 (6 bases). CDR1 SGDLS and CDR2 YYNGEE come from the germline V gene. CDR3 length: 14 amino acids. Trimming took off 0 bases at V and 8 bases at J, with 12 bases between the two ends. The CDR3 sequence is CASSVGQGLKPQHF. DNA of the CDR3: TGTGCCAGCAGCGTAGGTCAGGGGTTGAAGCCCCAGCATTTT.

This clone was found a few times. The CDR3 coding sequence is TGTGCCAGCAGCTTAGGGGCAGGATGGGACACTGAAGCTTTCTTT. This codes for CASSLGAGWDTEAFF. The chain uses TRBV7-2 and TRBJ1-1; D not certain. This CDR3 is built from 15 residues. Germline V gives CDR1 SGHTA, CDR2 FQGNSA. V gave up 1 base and J gave up 3 bases, with 12 bases separating them. The full variable domain, rest sourced from reference TRBV7-2 and TRBJ1-1, is GAGVSQSPSNKVTEKGKDVELRCDPISGHTALYWYRQSLGQGLEFLIYFQGNSAPDKSGLPSDRFSAERTGGSVSTLTIQRTQQEDSAVYLCASSLGAGWDTEAFFGQGTRLTVV.

The chain joins TRBV6-6 to TRBJ1-4; TRBD1 matches 7 bases. Germline CDR1 and CDR2: MNHNY and SVGAGI (reference sequence). This CDR3 is built from 15 residues. The V gene end was trimmed by 0 bases and the J gene end by 5 bases; junction bases not matched to a gene: 3. The CDR3 loop reads CASSYSIRGNEKLFF. CDR3 in DNA: TGTGCCAGCAGTTACTCGATCAGGGGGAATGAAAAACTGTTTTTT.

V gene TRBV19 combines with J gene TRBJ2-1; weak D call: TRBD2 (5 bases). Germline values: CDR1 LNHDA, CDR2 SQIVND (reference sequence). V dropped 5 bases and J dropped 4 bases, with 18 bases sitting between them. The CDR3 loop spans 16 amino acids. This CDR3 is CASSGGRVDLYNEQFF. The CDR3 bases are TGTGCCAGTAGTGGAGGCCGTGTCGACCTGTACAATGAGCAGTTCTTC. The complete variable domain, with remaining parts taken from reference TRBV19 and TRBJ2-1, reads DGGITQSPKYLFRKEGQNVTLSCEQNLNHDAMYWYRQDPGQGLRLIYYSQIVNDFQKGDIAEGYSVSREKKESFPLTVTSAQKNPTAFYLCASSGGRVDLYNEQFFGPGTRLTVL.

The CDR3 protein is CASSIGAAGDEQYF. The CDR3 coding sequence is TGTGCCAGTAGTATAGGGGCGGCCGGGGACGAGCAGTACTTC. The J gene is TRBJ2-7, the V gene TRBV19, with a possible D match to TRBD2 (5 bases). The CDR3 sequence is 14 residues long. Between the trimmed V and J ends, which lost 1 base and 5 bases, there was a span of 12 bases. Germline V gene sequence: CDR1 LNHDA, CDR2 SQIVND (reference sequence).

The chain links TRBV9 to TRBJ1-2; TRBD1 matches at 8 bases. Trimming removed 0 bases from V and 4 bases from J; junction bases left unmatched: 11. Per germline, CDR1 SGDLS and CDR2 YYNGEE. This CDR3 spans 17 amino acids. CDR3 sequence reads: CASSVGAAAGGIYGYTF. CDR3 nucleotide sequence: TGTGCCAGCAGCGTAGGGGCGGCCGCAGGGGGCATCTATGGCTACACCTTC. Full variable domain (rest looked up from reference TRBV9 and TRBJ1-2): DSGVTQTPKHLITATGQRVTLRCSPRSGDLSVYWYQQSLDQGLQFLIQYYNGEERAKGNILERFSAQQFPDLHSELNLSSLELGDSALYFCASSVGAAAGGIYGYTFGSGTRLTVV.